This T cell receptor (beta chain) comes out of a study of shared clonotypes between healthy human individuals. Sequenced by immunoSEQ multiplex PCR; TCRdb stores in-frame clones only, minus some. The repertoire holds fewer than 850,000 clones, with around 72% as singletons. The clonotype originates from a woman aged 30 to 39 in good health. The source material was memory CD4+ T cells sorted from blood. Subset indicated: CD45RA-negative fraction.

CDR3 in DNA: TGTGCCAGCTCACCAGTCACAGGGGGCATGACAGATACGCAGTATTTT. Translating it yields CASSPVTGGMTDTQYF. The chain uses TRBV18 and TRBJ2-3, with 9 nucleotides matching TRBD1. V lost 2 bases, J lost 3 bases, and 6 bases stayed unmatched. Germline assignment: CDR1 KGHSH and CDR2 LQKENI. This CDR3 contains 16 residues.